The 14 T cell receptor beta chains given below trace back to one sample, sequenced in a study of Ad26.COV2.S vaccination and SARS-CoV-2 variants. Method: immunoSEQ multiplex PCR; TCRdb's copy keeps in-frame clones and lacks some. The data contain around 300,000 clones, around 89% of them singletons. Documented treatment: some 20 received Ad26.COV2.S at low or high dose, single or two shots; roughly five received placebo; per-sample allocation not given. Sampling occurred on day 63 after the first vaccine or placebo injection. The starting material was peripheral blood, obtained in a trial of Ad26.COV2.S vaccine versus placebo. These receptors originate from a person between 18 and 65 years old who received the Ad26.COV2.S COVID-19 vaccine or a placebo.

The chain combines TRBV19 with TRBJ1-2; tentative D call: TRBD1 (6 bases). Germline values: CDR1 LNHDA, CDR2 SQIVND (reference sequence). The CDR3 extends over 14 amino acids. V lost 5 bases and J lost 4, with 14 bases in between. This CDR3 is CASSLQTGGYGYTF. The CDR3 bases are TGTGCCAGTAGTCTGCAGACAGGAGGCTATGGCTACACCTTC.

The V call is TRBV7-2, the J call TRBJ2-1, with TRBD2 matching over 10 bases. V dropped 0 bases and J dropped 6; count of bases not matched to a gene: 2. This CDR3 spans 15 amino acids. The germline CDR1 and CDR2 sequences are SGHTA and FQGNSA. The CDR3 DNA reads as TGTGCCAGCAGCTTAGCGTTAGCGGGGGGCAATGAGCAGTTCTTC. Residues: CASSLALAGGNEQFF.

This clone was observed a few times. The chain has TRBV7-9 and TRBJ2-5; D uncertain. The CDR3 loop spans 14 amino acids. CDR1 is SEHNR and CDR2 is FQNEAQ in the germline V gene (reference sequence). The V and J ends lost 2 bases and 5 bases respectively, with 12 bases between them. CDR3 in amino acids: CASSLLTARETQYF. The CDR3 coding sequence is TGTGCCAGCAGCTTACTTACAGCCAGGGAGACCCAGTACTTC.

The gene calls are TRBV18 and TRBJ1-5; D call uncertain. This CDR3 is built from 16 residues. CDR1 KGHSH and CDR2 LQKENI come from the germline V gene. V shed 0 bases and J shed 6 bases, with 15 bases lying between them. In nucleotides, the CDR3 is TGTGCCAGCTCACCACCAGGTCGCACCGGAGGTCAGCCCCAGCATTTT. Translation: CASSPPGRTGGQPQHF.

The V call is TRBV5-1, the J call TRBJ2-2, with 12 positions matching TRBD2. The length of the CDR3 is 16 residues. The V gene's germline CDR1 is SGHRS and CDR2 YFSETQ. With V trimmed by 4 bases and J by 7 bases, 8 bases remained unmatched. This CDR3 reads CASSLQTSGSGGELFF. CDR3 bases: TGCGCCAGCAGCCTACAGACTAGCGGGAGTGGCGGGGAGCTGTTTTTT. The whole variable domain, filled in from reference TRBV5-1 and TRBJ2-2, reads KAGVTQTPRYLIKTRGQQVTLSCSPISGHRSVSWYQQTPGQGLQFLFEYFSETQRNKGNFPGRFSGRQFSNSRSEMNVSTLELGDSALYLCASSLQTSGSGGELFFGEGSRLTVL.

The V gene is TRBV27, the J gene TRBJ2-1, with 8 bases aligning to TRBD1. CDR1 and CDR2 from the germline V gene are MNHEY and SMNVEV (reference sequence). Unmatched junction bases numbered 25, after V lost 6 bases and J lost 9 bases. This CDR3 region has 19 residues. The CDR3 loop reads CASSATMTGEKGPLGEQFF. The CDR3 DNA follows: TGTGCCAGCAGCGCAACCATGACAGGGGAAAAGGGGCCTTTAGGTGAGCAGTTCTTC.

This chain's CDR3 is CASSAPSGISNEQFF. The CDR3 nucleotides read TGTGCCAGCAGCGCGCCTAGCGGGATTAGCAATGAGCAGTTCTTC. This chain connects TRBV9 to TRBJ2-1, with 9 bases fitting TRBD2. Germline CDR1 is SGDLS and CDR2 is YYNGEE. V was pared by 3 bases and J by 6 bases, with 7 bases of the junction left unmatched. The CDR3 extends over 15 amino acids.

J is TRBJ2-1 and V is TRBV6-5; TRBD2 matches at 10 bases. The CDR3 is 14 residues long. V shed 7 bases, J shed 8 bases, and the junction held 8 bases outside the gene matches. Germline CDR1 MNHEY, CDR2 SVGAGI. DNA for the CDR3: TGTGCCAGCAAGAGAAGCGGGGGGGCGGATGAGCAGTTCTTC. Translation: CASKRSGGADEQFF.

This clone was observed a single time. This rearrangement joins TRBV10-3 to TRBJ1-1; 7 bases align to TRBD1. This CDR3 is 14 amino acids long. The ends lost 8 bases at V and 3 bases at J; junction bases unmatched: 9. Germline CDR1 is ENHRY and CDR2 is SYGVKD. The DNA for the CDR3 is TGTGCCATCGGCAACAGGGGTCGGGACACTGAAGCTTTCTTT. This sequence encodes CAIGNRGRDTEAFF.

In its sample, this clone was seen once. J is TRBJ2-7 and V is TRBV4-1, with 9 bases fitting TRBD1. The V gene's germline CDR1 is MGHRA and CDR2 YSYEKL. The CDR3 covers 16 residues. V dropped 1 base and J dropped 9; count of bases not matched to a gene: 13. Here the CDR3 DNA reads TGCGCCAGCAGCCAAGTGGTGGGACAGGGCCATAATTGGCAGTACTTC. This translates into CASSQVVGQGHNWQYF.

This chain connects TRBV3-1 (or the pseudogene TRBV3-2) to TRBJ2-1; the D gene is possibly TRBD2 (6 bases). The V gene lost 4 bases and the J gene lost 1 base, with 17 bases spanning the gap. The CDR3 covers 17 residues. The V gene's germline CDR1 is LGHDT and CDR2 YNNKEL (reference sequence). The CDR3 spells CASSRSAGSISYNEQFF. In DNA, the CDR3 is TGTGCCAGCAGCCGCAGCGCGGGGAGCATTTCCTACAATGAGCAGTTCTTC.

This clone was detected once. The chain is built from TRBV19 and TRBJ1-3; 10 bases line up with TRBD1. Germline CDR1 is LNHDA and CDR2 is SQIVND (reference sequence). The CDR3 sequence is 17 residues long. Trimming at V came to 5 bases and at J to 3 bases, leaving 10 bases not matched to a gene. The CDR3 loop is CASSPTGTGAYGNTIYF. For the CDR3, the DNA is TGTGCCAGTAGTCCTACCGGGACAGGGGCATATGGAAACACCATATATTTT.

V usage is TRBV5-1 and J usage is TRBJ1-1; no definite D call. The germline gives CDR1 SGHRS, CDR2 YFSETQ. The CDR3 loop spans 13 amino acids. Between the trimmed V and J ends, which lost 1 base and 7 bases, there was a span of 11 bases. CDR3 in DNA: TGCGCCAGCAGCTTGTGGAACAGAGATGAAGCTTTCTTT. It is translated as CASSLWNRDEAFF.

This sequence joins TRBV10-3 and TRBJ2-3; the D is unclear. Trimming removed 2 bases at V and 4 bases at J, with 19 bases between. This CDR3 comprises 17 residues. Germline V gene lookup returns CDR1 ENHRY and CDR2 SYGVKD. CDR3 bases: TGTGCCATCAGTGAGCCCACAGCCGAGGAGTCTCCAGATACGCAGTATTTT. Its protein product is CAISEPTAEESPDTQYF.